Following are 29 T cell receptor beta chains from one sample sequenced in a study of human T cells and chemical hapten exposure. TCRdb reanalysed the 5' RACE reads using MiXCR and keeps one entry per CDR3 protein. The sample lists approximately 110,000 distinct CDR3 sequences, more than 15% occurring once. Total RNA came from unfractionated whole blood. All receptors come from a human donor in good health.

This rearrangement joins TRBV11-2 to TRBJ2-5; 9 nucleotides agree with TRBD1. The CDR3 length is 15 residues. Germline assignment: CDR1 SGHAT and CDR2 FQNNGV. V shed 5 bases and J 3 bases; nucleotides not matched to a gene: 7. CDR3 region: CASSPLGTGKETQYF. Here the CDR3 DNA reads TGTGCCAGCAGCCCCCTAGGGACAGGGAAAGAGACCCAGTACTTC.

This clonotype was found a few times. This chain connects TRBV5-1 to TRBJ1-1; unclear D gene. Germline V CDR1 and CDR2: SGHRS, YFSETQ. This CDR3 has 14 amino acids. The V end was cut by 0 bases, the J end by 5 bases, with 11 bases between. CDR3 sequence: CASSLAVVGTEAFF. The CDR3 region has the DNA TGCGCCAGCAGCTTGGCAGTCGTGGGTACTGAAGCTTTCTTT.

This clonotype came up a few times. This chain joins TRBV29-1 and TRBJ2-1, with D uncertain. Looked up from germline, CDR1 is SQVTM and CDR2 is ANQGSEA. The CDR3 has 13 residues. The germline V and J ends were trimmed by 0 bases and 12 bases, with 15 bases remaining between them. CDR3 sequence (DNA): TGCAGCGTTGAAGATGTACCAGTGATCGTGCAGTTCTTC. The encoded protein is CSVEDVPVIVQFF.

The rearrangement joins TRBV7-6 to TRBJ1-2, with D uncertain. CDR1 is SGHVS, CDR2 FNYEAQ, per germline. The CDR3 loop spans 15 amino acids. Trimming pared 5 bases from V and 0 bases from J, leaving 13 bases between. The CDR3 nucleotides are TGTGCCAGCAGCGCGGAAGATAGATCTAACTATGGCTACACCTTC. Its translation: CASSAEDRSNYGYTF.

CDR3 amino acids: CASKTGRSTDTQYF. The CDR3 DNA sequence: TGCGCCAGCAAGACAGGAAGATCCACAGATACGCAGTATTTT. The rearrangement uses TRBV10-2 and TRBJ2-3, with a weak D call TRBD1 (6 bases). V dropped 7 bases and J dropped 2 bases, with 13 bases sitting between them. CDR3 length: 14 residues. Germline V CDR1 and CDR2: WSHSY, SAAADI.

This sequence joins TRBV19 and TRBJ2-7, with TRBD2 matching over 7 bases. This CDR3 region has 14 residues. CDR1 LNHDA and CDR2 SQIVND come from the germline V gene (reference sequence). J was trimmed by 2 bases and V by 5 bases; bases with no gene match: 6. CDR3 sequence: CASSLPGTTYEQYF. The CDR3 DNA sequence: TGTGCCAGTAGTTTGCCCGGGACTACCTACGAGCAGTACTTC. Combining the CDR3 with reference TRBV19 and TRBJ2-7 gives the whole variable domain DGGITQSPKYLFRKEGQNVTLSCEQNLNHDAMYWYRQDPGQGLRLIYYSQIVNDFQKGDIAEGYSVSREKKESFPLTVTSAQKNPTAFYLCASSLPGTTYEQYFGPGTRLTVT.

A few counts support this clonotype. The chain couples TRBV28 to TRBJ1-2, with 8 positions matching TRBD1. The V segment lost 8 bases and the J segment 6 bases; nucleotides outside the gene matches: 11. The CDR3 totals 14 residues. The germline V gene encodes CDR1 MDHEN and CDR2 SYDVKM. The CDR3, as DNA: TGTGCCAGCCGCAGACAGGGGCGGACTGATGGCTACACCTTC. This translates into CASRRQGRTDGYTF.

This clonotype came up a few times. CDR3 DNA: TGTGCCACCAGCAGAGTAACAGGGTCAGGGGGGACTGAAGCTTTCTTT. Its translation is CATSRVTGSGGTEAFF. The V gene is TRBV15, the J gene TRBJ1-1; 7 bases agree with TRBD1. The CDR3 loop spans 16 amino acids. After removal of 1 base from V and 5 bases from J, the junction contained 10 bases not matched to a gene. The germline CDR1 and CDR2 sequences are LNHNV and YYDKDF (reference sequence).

This clonotype was seen at least ten times. The chain combines TRBV2 with TRBJ2-2, with TRBD2 matching over 11 bases. V lost 11 bases to trimming and J lost 1 base; unmatched junction nucleotides: 3. Looked up from germline, CDR1 is SNHLY and CDR2 is FYNNEI. CDR3 length: 14 amino acids. The CDR3 protein is CARGLAGNTGELFF. CDR3 bases: TGTGCCCGCGGACTAGCGGGGAACACCGGGGAGCTGTTTTTT. Together with reference TRBV2 and TRBJ2-2, the CDR3 gives the full variable domain: EPEVTQTPSHQVTQMGQEVILRCVPISNHLYFYWYRQILGQKVEFLVSFYNNEISEKSEIFDDQFSVERPDGSNFTLKIRSTKLEDSAMYFCARGLAGNTGELFFGEGSRLTVL.

The rearrangement joins TRBV29-1 to TRBJ2-6; D gene ambiguous. This CDR3 comprises 16 residues. With 3 bases removed from V and 1 base from J, the gap between germline ends came to 13 bases. Germline V CDR1 and CDR2: SQVTM, ANQGSEA. The CDR3 bases are TGCAGCGTTGATAATGCAGGAGCATCTGGGGCCAACGTCCTGACTTTC. It specifies CSVDNAGASGANVLTF.

This chain joins TRBV14 and TRBJ2-7; D is ambiguous. With 1 base removed from V and 6 bases from J, the gap between germline ends came to 4 bases. This CDR3 has 11 amino acids. The germline V gene encodes CDR1 SGHDN and CDR2 FVKESK. The CDR3 DNA sequence: TGTGCCAGCAGCCAAGTATCCGAGCAGTACTTC. Translated, it gives CASSQVSEQYF. The entire variable domain, with the rest obtained from reference TRBV14 and TRBJ2-7, is as follows: EAGVTQFPSHSVIEKGQTVTLRCDPISGHDNLYWYRRVMGKEIKFLLHFVKESKQDESGMPNNRFLAERTGGTYSTLKVQPAELEDSGVYFCASSQVSEQYFGPGTRLTVT.

The V gene is TRBV20-1, the J gene TRBJ2-5, with TRBD1 matching over 8 bases. The CDR3 covers 14 residues. The V segment lost 6 bases and the J segment 9 bases; nucleotides outside the gene matches: 15. Germline V lookup: CDR1 DFQATT, CDR2 SNEGSKA (reference sequence). In DNA form, the CDR3 reads TGCAGTGCCCCGTGGACAGGGCGGTACAGCGCCCAGTACTTC. Amino acids: CSAPWTGRYSAQYF.

V and J are TRBV2 and TRBJ2-2; perhaps D is TRBD1 or TRBD2 (5 bases each). CDR1 SNHLY and CDR2 FYNNEI come from the germline V gene. The CDR3 is 11 residues long. CDR3: CGGTQGGELFF. The CDR3 DNA reads as TGTGGGGGGACCCAAGGCGGGGAGCTGTTTTTT.

The gene calls are TRBV5-1 and TRBJ2-7; possible D gene TRBD2, 6 bases. This CDR3 has 17 amino acids. Germline V gene lookup returns CDR1 SGHRS and CDR2 YFSETQ. The ends were cut back, 4 bases at V and 3 bases at J, with 23 bases in the middle. The CDR3 sequence: CASSLATGGRRNYEQYF. The DNA of the CDR3 is TGCGCCAGCAGCCTCGCAACCGGGGGACGGCGTAACTACGAGCAGTACTTC.

This chain joins TRBV10-2 and TRBJ1-2; D not certain. In germline, CDR1 is WSHSY, CDR2 SAAADI. The CDR3 loop spans 12 amino acids. V was trimmed by 8 bases and J by 6 bases, leaving 13 bases between them. CDR3 residues: CASGSLRDGYTF. DNA of the CDR3: TGCGCCAGCGGGTCCCTTAGGGATGGCTACACCTTC.

This chain joins TRBV9 and TRBJ2-3, with TRBD2 matching 9 bases. Germline V gives CDR1 SGDLS, CDR2 YYNGEE. The CDR3 extends over 16 amino acids. The junction had 3 bases not matched to a gene; V was cut back by 0 bases and J by 1 base. The CDR3, as DNA: TGTGCCAGCAGCGTAGAGGCTAGCGGGGGCACAGATACGCAGTATTTT. Its translation is CASSVEASGGTDTQYF.

The chain is built from TRBV27 and TRBJ2-7; possible D gene TRBD1, 5 bases. Germline values: CDR1 MNHEY, CDR2 SMNVEV (reference sequence). The CDR3 runs 13 residues. V lost 0 bases and J lost 4, with 7 bases in between. The chain's CDR3 is CASSLSGPYEQYF. For the CDR3, the DNA is TGTGCCAGCAGTTTATCGGGGCCATACGAGCAGTACTTC.

The CDR3 loop reads CASSRQGRYNEQFF. The CDR3 DNA reads as TGTGCCAGCAGTAGGCAGGGCCGATACAATGAGCAGTTCTTC. V and J are TRBV2 and TRBJ2-1; D is possibly TRBD1 (5 bases). This CDR3 has 14 amino acids. In germline, CDR1 is SNHLY, CDR2 FYNNEI. Between the trimmed V and J ends, which lost 5 bases and 4 bases, there was a span of 12 bases.

This clonotype was found many times. The J gene is TRBJ1-4, the V gene TRBV27; D ambiguous. The ends were cut back, 3 bases at V and 8 bases at J, with 16 bases in the middle. The germline CDR1 and CDR2 sequences are MNHEY and SMNVEV (reference sequence). This CDR3 region has 15 residues. Written as DNA, the CDR3 is TGTGCCAGCAGTTTGGTGGGGTCCACGGGCGAAAAACTGTTTTTT. It specifies CASSLVGSTGEKLFF.

This clonotype was seen only a few times. CDR3 sequence (DNA): TGCGCCAGCAGCACTAGCAGGGGGAGCTCCTACAATGAGCAGTTCTTC. As protein: CASSTSRGSSYNEQFF. V usage is TRBV4-1 and J usage is TRBJ2-1, with D perhaps matching TRBD1 (7 bases). Germline CDR1 is MGHRA and CDR2 is YSYEKL. The CDR3 loop spans 16 amino acids. The V end lost 5 bases, the J end lost 0 bases, and 14 bases lay between the germline ends.

The chain is built from TRBV20-1 and TRBJ1-1; D is uncertain. Germline CDR1 DFQATT, CDR2 SNEGSKA (reference sequence). The CDR3 has 15 amino acids. Deletions cut 5 bases from V and 1 base from J, with 17 bases between. CDR3 DNA: TGCAGTGCTCGACCCCTTGAACACGGGAACACTGAAGCTTTCTTT. It translates to CSARPLEHGNTEAFF.

This clonotype turned up a few times. The rearrangement uses TRBV5-1 and TRBJ2-2, with TRBD1 matching over 9 bases. The V gene's germline CDR1 is SGHRS and CDR2 YFSETQ. Trimming took 1 base from V and 4 from J; bases not matched to a gene: 5. CDR3 length equals 16 residues. The CDR3 coding sequence is TGCGCCAGCAGCTTGCGGACAGGGGTGGTCACCGGGGAGCTGTTTTTT. Its translation: CASSLRTGVVTGELFF.

The chain carries TRBV3-1 and TRBJ2-1, with D tentatively TRBD2 (6 bases). CDR1 is LGHDT, CDR2 YNNKEL, per germline (reference sequence). This CDR3 contains 14 residues. V lost 0 bases and J lost 9, with 12 bases in between. The DNA of the CDR3 is TGTGCCAGCAGCCAAGAGTCCAGGCGGGGTGAGCAGTTCTTC. It specifies CASSQESRRGEQFF.

The gene calls are TRBV5-4 and TRBJ2-5; D is perhaps TRBD1 (5 bases). Germline V gene data show CDR1 as SGHNT and CDR2 as YYREEE (reference sequence). The V and J ends lost 2 bases and 5 bases respectively, with 10 bases between them. The CDR3 loop spans 13 amino acids. CDR3 nucleotide sequence: TGTGCCAGCAGCTTAGTACAGGACGAGACCCAGTACTTC. Residues: CASSLVQDETQYF.

This sequence joins TRBV4-1 and TRBJ1-1, with 10 bases aligning to TRBD1. CDR1 is MGHRA and CDR2 is YSYEKL in the germline V gene. CDR3 length equals 14 residues. V dropped 7 bases and J dropped 6; count of bases not matched to a gene: 8. This chain's CDR3 is CASKRQGASPEAFF. The CDR3 DNA is TGCGCCAGCAAGAGACAGGGGGCGAGTCCTGAAGCTTTCTTT.

The table lists this clonotype with a few counts. The chain employs TRBV28 and TRBJ2-6, with TRBD2 as a possible D gene (5 bases). The CDR3 is 16 amino acids. From germline, CDR1 is MDHEN and CDR2 SYDVKM. V lost 7 bases, J lost 1 base, and 14 bases lay in between. CDR3 region: CASTSRGESGANVLTF. CDR3 DNA sequence: TGTGCCAGCACCTCACGGGGAGAGTCTGGGGCCAACGTCCTGACTTTC. Full variable domain (remainder filled in from reference TRBV28 and TRBJ2-6): DVKVTQSSRYLVKRTGEKVFLECVQDMDHENMFWYRQDPGLGLRLIYFSYDVKMKEKGDIPEGYSVSREKKERFSLILESASTNQTSMYLCASTSRGESGANVLTFGAGSRLTVL.

The V gene is TRBV12-3 or TRBV12-4, the J gene TRBJ1-6; D uncertain. This CDR3 comprises 16 residues. Between the trimmed V and J ends, which lost 3 bases and 0 bases, there was a span of 9 bases. The chain's CDR3 is CASSFEGSSYNSPLHF. The CDR3 DNA sequence: TGTGCCAGCAGTTTTGAGGGAAGCTCCTATAATTCACCCCTCCACTTT.

In this sample, this clonotype turned up a few times. V usage is TRBV5-6 and J usage is TRBJ1-2; the D gene is possibly TRBD1 (5 bases). V gave up 0 bases and J gave up 3 bases, with 24 bases separating them. The CDR3 covers 19 residues. Germline V lookup: CDR1 SGHDT, CDR2 YYEEEE. The CDR3 reads CASSLAGTSSSRRHYGYTF. The CDR3, as DNA: TGTGCCAGCAGCTTGGCCGGGACTTCCTCGAGCAGGAGGCACTATGGCTACACCTTC.

This clonotype was seen more than once but under ten times. V usage is TRBV5-1 and J usage is TRBJ1-1; D unresolved. V was cut by 1 base and J by 1 base, with 11 bases left in between. This CDR3 spans 15 amino acids. The V gene's germline CDR1 is SGHRS and CDR2 YFSETQ. CDR3 region: CASSLLVGTNTEAFF. CDR3 in DNA: TGCGCCAGCAGCTTGTTGGTGGGCACGAACACTGAAGCTTTCTTT.